The clone carrying this TCR beta chain was seen only once. Antigen unknown. TCR beta CDR3 amplification used RNA transcripts. Second-round multiplex PCR followed a first-round RT-PCR using HTBI primers. One entry per CDR3 protein results from TCRdb running MiXCR on the multiplex PCR reads. The sample shows about 740,000 distinct CDR3 sequences, roughly 40% of them seen only once. The data were taken from a study of Graves' ophthalmopathy and Graves' hyperthyroidism. The CDR3 is 13 residues long. Losses at the gene ends were 6 bases for V and 4 bases for J; bases not matched to a gene: 4. CDR1 and CDR2 from the germline V gene are SQVTM and ANQGSEA. Excluded: other autoimmune disease, uncontrolled infection, pregnancy or lactation. Study-level findings and limits: Prediction of ophthalmopathy progression reached around 71% sensitivity and 72% to 80% specificity. Also, most clonotypes expanded in the thyroid above 0.001 frequency appeared in blood.

The clonotype originates from an adult man with Graves' ophthalmopathy. What was sequenced was peripheral blood. The V and J genes are TRBV29-1 and TRBJ1-2; 11 positions match TRBD1. In nucleotides, the CDR3 is TGCAGCGTGGGGACAGGGGGTAGCTATGGCTACACCTTC. Translated: CSVGTGGSYGYTF.